The 9 T cell receptor beta chains in this list originate from one sample, sequenced in a study of Tregs in tolerant kidney transplant recipients. Some clones are missing from TCRdb's copy, which holds only in-frame ones; the method was immunoSEQ multiplex PCR. The sample has tens of thousands of clones, roughly nine tenths seen once. This sample comprised CD4+ T cells from blood, obtained before the transplant. All receptors come from a human donor who received a combined kidney and bone marrow transplant.

The rearrangement links TRBV6-5 to TRBJ2-7; 10 bases are a match to TRBD1. The CDR3 has 15 amino acids. The V gene end was trimmed by 5 bases and the J gene end by 2 bases; junction bases not matched to a gene: 6. Per germline, CDR1 MNHEY and CDR2 SVGAGI. As DNA, the CDR3 is TGTGCCAGCAGTAGGGAGGACAGGGGGGCCTACGAGCAGTACTTC. Amino acid sequence: CASSREDRGAYEQYF.

This clone was observed a single time. The J gene is TRBJ1-4, the V gene TRBV9; the match to TRBD1 covers 8 bases. V gave up 4 bases and J gave up 3 bases; unmatched junction bases: 5. There are 15 residues in the CDR3. CDR1 SGDLS and CDR2 YYNGEE come from the germline V gene. As DNA, the CDR3 is TGTGCCAGCAGCCCAATGGGACAGGCTAATGAAAAACTGTTTTTT. It encodes CASSPMGQANEKLFF.

The V gene is TRBV6-1, the J gene TRBJ2-1, with 7 bases matching TRBD1. The trim removed 6 bases at V and 9 bases at J, leaving 11 bases unmatched. There are 14 residues in the CDR3. The V gene's germline CDR1 is MNHNS and CDR2 SASEGT. CDR3 loop: CASSFRASGGEQFF. The CDR3 nucleotides read TGTGCCAGCAGCTTCCGGGCCTCAGGGGGTGAGCAGTTCTTC.

This chain joins TRBV20-1 and TRBJ1-2, with 7 nucleotides matching TRBD1. CDR1 and CDR2 from the germline V gene are DFQATT and SNEGSKA (reference sequence). Trimming removed 5 bases from V and 7 bases from J; junction bases left unmatched: 4. The CDR3 runs 11 residues. CDR3 bases: TGCAGTGCTGCCGGGACAGCTGGCTACACCTTC. It translates to CSAAGTAGYTF.

The chain links TRBV5-4 to TRBJ2-1, with D possibly being TRBD2 (5 bases). The CDR3 runs 13 residues. Per germline, CDR1 SGHNT and CDR2 YYREEE (reference sequence). Trimming took off 1 base at V and 6 bases at J, with 8 bases between the two ends. The CDR3 nucleotides are TGTGCCAGCAGCTTGCAACGGGGCAATGAGCAGTTCTTC. This gives the protein CASSLQRGNEQFF. The whole variable domain, filled in from reference TRBV5-4 and TRBJ2-1, reads ETGVTQSPTHLIKTRGQQVTLRCSSQSGHNTVSWYQQALGQGPQFIFQYYREEENGRGNFPPRFSGLQFPNYSSELNVNALELDDSALYLCASSLQRGNEQFFGPGTRLTVL.

The chain couples TRBV27 to TRBJ2-3; TRBD2 aligns across 7 bases. Germline-derived CDR1 and CDR2 are MNHEY and SMNVEV (reference sequence). The CDR3 runs 13 residues. Trimming removed 5 bases from V and 4 bases from J; junction bases left unmatched: 3. CDR3 loop: CASSPGLADTQYF. CDR3 coding DNA: TGTGCCAGCAGTCCCGGACTAGCAGATACGCAGTATTTT.

This sequence joins TRBV18 and TRBJ1-4; 9 nucleotides line up with TRBD1. V lost 2 bases, J lost 0 bases, and 4 bases stayed unmatched. The CDR3 has 17 amino acids. Per germline, CDR1 KGHSH and CDR2 LQKENI. CDR3 in DNA: TGTGCCAGCTCACCAACAGGGGGCACTGCAACTAATGAAAAACTGTTTTTT. Its protein is CASSPTGGTATNEKLFF.

The chain combines TRBV28 with TRBJ2-7; 14 nucleotides agree with TRBD2. V trimming: 5 bases; J trimming: 12 bases; junction bases outside the gene matches: 12. There are 15 residues in the CDR3. CDR1 is MDHEN, CDR2 SYDVKM, per germline. The CDR3 is CASSPIRLAGGSAYF. The DNA of the CDR3 is TGTGCCAGCAGTCCCATCAGACTAGCGGGAGGGAGTGCGTACTTC.

The CDR3 bases are TGTGCCAGCAGCCAACCGGGACACGGGACCACTGAAGCTTTCTTT. Its translation: CASSQPGHGTTEAFF. V gene TRBV28 combines with J gene TRBJ1-1, with D perhaps matching TRBD1 (6 bases). Trimming stripped 6 bases from V and 4 bases from J, with 18 bases between. The CDR3 is 15 residues long. Germline V lookup: CDR1 MDHEN, CDR2 SYDVKM.